This T cell receptor (beta chain) was recorded in a study of tumor-infiltrating lymphocytes in localized non-small cell lung cancer. Study as a whole: The cohort mixed smokers and never-smokers, several histologies, and some post-neoadjuvant-chemotherapy samples.

Some clones are missing from TCRdb's copy, which holds only in-frame ones; the method was immunoSEQ multiplex PCR. The table lists around 18,000 clones, 45% to 50% of them singletons, with roughly a sixth in the top ten. Germline trimming cut 4 bases from V and 5 bases from J; bases unmatched to any gene: 9. This CDR3 region has 15 residues. CDR1 is SGHTA, CDR2 FQGNSA, per germline. This clonotype was sampled from a human donor with non-small cell lung cancer. The sequencing sample was made of lung tumor tissue. The chain uses TRBV7-2 and TRBJ1-1; 8 nucleotides line up with TRBD1. The CDR3 spells CASSSDRARRTEAFF. As DNA, the CDR3 is TGTGCCAGCAGCTCGGACAGGGCTAGAAGGACTGAAGCTTTCTTT.